This TCR beta chain was observed in a study of blood T cells in healthy people across ages (dated by TCRdb to about 2015). Broadly, across the study: Template switching captured roughly one uniquely barcoded TCR beta cDNA molecule per two T cells in model experiments. Using deep sequencing normalized with unique cDNA molecular identifiers, the study measured how TCR beta repertoire diversity changes with age. The donors were split into four age groups: young (average 16 years), middle-aged (roughly 42), aged (over 55) and long-lived (approximately 80). To avoid experimental bias, donors of different ages were spread randomly across the sequencing lanes. Using the same blood draw, the study looked at two additional independent replicas of 1 million unique cDNA reads for two donors, one aged 18 to 30 and the other aged 80 or older. Broad study findings and their caveats: Observed TCR beta diversity per million T cells fell roughly linearly with age, and a significant reduction was already apparent by age about 38. Estimates of total diversity based on one million sequenced T cells were regarded as lower bounds and as underestimates. There was a strong correlation between observed TCR beta diversity and the percentage of naive T cells measured by flow cytometry. Compared with the aged group, the long-lived group had more naive CD4+ T cells, fewer expanded clones and increased TCR diversity, suggesting age selection. Donor CMV infection status was unknown, potentially confounding age-related changes in expanded clonotypes. Bulk unsorted PBMC profiling prevented conclusive comparison of naive and antigen-experienced compartments.

The CDR3, from cysteine to phenylalanine, totals 16 residues. CDR3 DNA is the only sequence kept; it has 48 bases, read in frame from the first base. CDR1 and CDR2, per the germline V gene, are SGHRS and YFSETQ. The donors were around 39 Caucasian individuals from Russia, aged roughly 6 to 90 years, who were systemically healthy. Each donor gave about 9.2 milliliters of peripheral blood, drawn into EDTA-treated Vacutainer tubes. Ficoll-Paque density-gradient centrifugation was used to isolate PBMCs, with at least 7 million per sample. Total RNA was extracted from PBMCs with Trizol reagent, with at least 5.5 micrograms obtained per sample. For every donor, flow cytometry on a PBMC aliquot measured the percentage of naive CD45RAhigh/CD27high T cells. Remarks on this clonotype: Its antigen is still unknown. At one end the junction does not follow the germline gene, possibly because of a read error.

Libraries came from 5' RACE. TCRdb names Illumina HiSeq 2500 as the instrument used. A second PCR of about 6 to 11 cycles was run with a J-beta primer mix and a sample-barcoded 5' primer. Each TCR beta cDNA molecule received a unique molecular identifier from a template-switch 5' adaptor carrying 12 random nucleotides. At least 2.5 million CDR3-containing paired-end reads were obtained from each sample. The Mint cDNA synthesis kit, primed by a TRBC-specific oligonucleotide, was used to synthesize first-strand cDNA from all RNA. All cDNA was treated with uracil-DNA glycosylase and then went through a first 18-cycle PCR with the universal primers M1SS and BC2_uni_R. The source study handled its data this way. Normalization of each sample was performed by random selection of 1 million high-quality reads, each carrying a distinct molecular identifier. Reads sharing molecular identifiers were discarded rather than binned into consensus sequences. MiTCR, set to a Q25 quality threshold and the strictest error-elimination algorithm, was used for CDR3 identification, clonotype clustering and error correction. A nonparametric unseen species model with Euler transformation was used to estimate lower-bound total TCR beta diversity. TCRdb cleaned the public reads at Q25 with fastp, built clones with MiXCR and kept in-frame beta chains. Rows are unified per CDR3 protein, each entry keeping the most common DNA and genes. The V and J calls follow TCRdb's processing rather than the paper's. Counted in this sample were over 950,000 distinct CDR3 sequences; roughly half of them appeared once. The ten largest clones represent over 20% of the sample.

What was sequenced was blood. This receptor was identified in a woman in her fifties or sixties in good health. The sequence links TRBV5-1 to TRBJ2-3; the D gene is possibly TRBD1, with 5 bases matching. The sequenced DNA: TGCGCCAGCGGCTTGGCCCTTATTCCAAGGGGCGATACGCAGTATTTT. This translates into CASGLALIPRGDTQYF.